This entry lists 10 T cell receptor beta chains sequenced from one sample in a study of naive and memory T cell subsets. An equimolar mix of two oligonucleotides served as the beta constant-region primer for TRBC1 and TRBC2. Nested alpha and beta constant-region primers with the SP2 primer drove four PCR rounds on ligated cDNA. TCRdb reprocessed the UMI-ligation and nested PCR reads via MiXCR and lists one record per CDR3 protein. Altogether under 150,000 distinct CDR3 sequences are present, 15% to 20% being singletons, with the ten largest covering more than 0.6%. The study, taken as a whole, reports: Naive repertoires, especially CD8, held a few larger clonotypes, possibly memory cells re-expressing CD45RA.

Their antigens are not known. The specimen was naive CD8+ T cells from blood. These receptor sequences come from a human donor in good health.

The chain has TRBV29-1 and TRBJ2-4, with D perhaps matching TRBD1 (6 bases). Looked up from germline, CDR1 is SQVTM and CDR2 is ANQGSEA. The CDR3 has 14 amino acids. Trimming left V 3 bases short and J 0 bases short, with 9 bases between. CDR3 DNA sequence: TGCAGCGTTGAGGACAGTCTAGCCAAAAACATTCAGTACTTC. It translates to CSVEDSLAKNIQYF.

This sequence joins TRBV15 and TRBJ2-1; D is undetermined. Germline V lookup: CDR1 LNHNV, CDR2 YYDKDF (reference sequence). The CDR3 is 13 amino acids. V gave up 4 bases and J gave up 3 bases, with 7 bases separating them. The CDR3 region is CATSINYYNEQFF. The DNA for the CDR3 is TGTGCCACCAGCATCAACTACTACAATGAGCAGTTCTTC.

J is TRBJ2-7 and V is TRBV4-3; 8 nucleotides agree with TRBD1. After removal of 1 base from V and 2 bases from J, the junction contained 4 bases not matched to a gene. Germline V gene sequence: CDR1 LGHNA, CDR2 YSLEER. CDR3 length equals 15 residues. The CDR3 DNA sequence: TGCGCCAGCAGCCAAGGTGGGACAGGCACCTACGAGCAGTACTTC. It codes for CASSQGGTGTYEQYF.

This clonotype was recorded a few times. The chain links TRBV29-1 to TRBJ2-7, with TRBD1 identical over 7 bases. The trim removed 4 bases at V and 4 bases at J, leaving 7 bases unmatched. This CDR3 contains 13 residues. Per germline, CDR1 SQVTM and CDR2 ANQGSEA. The CDR3 region is CSVVGTDLYEQYF. The DNA of the CDR3 is TGCAGCGTTGTCGGGACAGATTTATACGAGCAGTACTTC.

The table lists this clonotype with a few counts. The chain links TRBV12-3 or TRBV12-4 to TRBJ2-1, with TRBD2 matching 13 bases. The CDR3 has 21 residues. Trimming took 6 bases from V and 0 from J; bases not matched to a gene: 17. DNA of the CDR3: TGTGCCAGCAGCCCCCCTGGCCGGACTAGCGGGAGATCGAGCTCCTACAATGAGCAGTTCTTC. Protein sequence: CASSPPGRTSGRSSSYNEQFF.

The rearrangement joins TRBV20-1 to TRBJ2-1; maybe TRBD2 (6 bases). Germline V CDR1 and CDR2: DFQATT, SNEGSKA (reference sequence). The CDR3 has 15 residues. Deletions cut 0 bases from V and 3 bases from J, with 12 bases between. This CDR3 reads CSARDRGGVYNEQFF. In nucleotides, the CDR3 is TGCAGTGCTAGAGATAGGGGCGGGGTCTACAATGAGCAGTTCTTC.

The chain joins TRBV2 to TRBJ1-4; D is uncertain. Trimming pared 8 bases from V and 0 bases from J, leaving 16 bases between. Germline V gene sequence: CDR1 SNHLY, CDR2 FYNNEI. The CDR3 runs to 16 residues. The CDR3 DNA reads TGTGCCAGCGGATCCACACTCGTCGCAACTAATGAAAAACTGTTTTTT. Translation: CASGSTLVATNEKLFF.

The CDR3 DNA sequence: TGTGCCAGCATTTCGAGGACAGGCCAGAGGGCCTATAATTCACCCCTCCACTTT. This gives the protein CASISRTGQRAYNSPLHF. The chain carries TRBV28 and TRBJ1-6, with 7 bases matching TRBD1. Trimming took 7 bases from V and 2 from J; bases not matched to a gene: 14. Germline V gene lookup returns CDR1 MDHEN and CDR2 SYDVKM. The CDR3 contains 18 residues.

J is TRBJ2-5 and V is TRBV7-6; 8 bases fit TRBD1. The V and J ends lost 4 bases and 2 bases, in that order; junction bases with no gene match: 3. Germline lookup yields CDR1 SGHVS and CDR2 FNYEAQ. The CDR3 spans 14 residues. The CDR3 region is CASSYTGGQETQYF. CDR3 bases: TGTGCCAGCAGCTACACAGGGGGGCAAGAGACCCAGTACTTC.

This clonotype has more than one count but fewer than ten. V is TRBV11-1 and J is TRBJ2-1; the match to TRBD2 covers 11 bases. The CDR3 is 16 residues long. Germline values: CDR1 SGHAT, CDR2 FQDESV (reference sequence). V shed 4 bases and J 4 bases; nucleotides not matched to a gene: 6. The CDR3 loop reads CASSSRLAGMYNEQFF. The CDR3 DNA reads as TGTGCCAGCAGCTCGAGACTAGCGGGAATGTACAATGAGCAGTTCTTC.